The clone carrying this T cell receptor beta chain was seen only a few times. Each CDR3 protein gets one entry after TCRdb re-called the 5' RACE reads with MiXCR. The data show about 700,000 distinct CDR3 sequences, more than 6.5% seen once. The data derive from a study of identical twins. There are 15 residues in the CDR3. Germline loops: CDR1 SGHTA, CDR2 FQGTGA. Between the trimmed V and J ends, which lost 0 bases and 5 bases, there was a span of 12 bases. These same records also appear under a second study, on yellow fever vaccine responses in identical twins.

Sequencing was performed on PBMCs. This TCR came from a woman aged 18-29 years in good health. V gene TRBV7-3 combines with J gene TRBJ2-3, with D possibly TRBD2 on 5 matching bases. The CDR3 is CASSLTGGREDTQYF. CDR3 nucleotides: TGTGCCAGCAGCTTAACAGGAGGACGAGAAGATACGCAGTATTTT.